One and the same sample provided the 26 T cell receptor beta chains below, sequenced in a study of T cells in women clearing cervical HPV infection. TCRdb keeps only in-frame clones here, not all; method: immunoSEQ multiplex PCR. This listing includes tens of thousands of clones. Sequenced sample: blood buffy coat. These receptor sequences come from a woman aged 18 to 69 with a cervical HPV16 infection that either progressed to CIN3+ or cleared (not recorded which).

For this clone: The read ends 3 residues shy of where the CDR3 ends; the end is completed using the germline J gene. J is TRBJ2-3 and V is TRBV29-1, with D perhaps TRBD2 (5 bases). The germline V gene encodes CDR1 SQVTM and CDR2 ANQGSEA. V shed 4 bases and J shed 1 base, with 12 bases lying between them. The CDR3 sequence is 14 residues long. The chain's CDR3 is CSVGGYVRTDTQYF. The CDR3 bases that were read are TGCAGCGTTGGAGGGTACGTCCGCACAGATACG.

Comment on this clone: The sequenced fragment ends 3 residues before the CDR3 boundary, so the rest is inferred from the germline J gene. The chain recombines TRBV29-1 with TRBJ2-2; D unclear. The ends were cut back, 4 bases at V and 7 bases at J, with 10 bases in the middle. The CDR3 is made up of 12 amino acids. The germline gives CDR1 SQVTM, CDR2 ANQGSEA. CDR3 residues: CSVVSSGGELFF. CDR3 bases read: TGCAGCGTTGTTTCGTCGGGCGGGGAG.

This clone is classed as medium-sized by frequency. The CDR3 is cut off 3 residues early in the read; its end comes from the germline J gene. The rearrangement uses TRBV11-3 and TRBJ2-2, with 7 nucleotides matching TRBD1. After removal of 4 bases from V and 7 bases from J, the junction contained 6 bases not matched to a gene. CDR1 is SGHNT and CDR2 is YENEEA in the germline V gene. The CDR3 spans 14 residues. Partial CDR3 DNA: TGTGCCAGCAGCTCGACAGGGTTTAGCGGGGAG. It is translated as CASSSTGFSGE. In full, the CDR3 reads CASSSTGFSGELFF.

As regards this clone: The CDR3 goes on 3 residues after the read ends, and that part is filled in from the germline J gene. J is TRBJ1-4 and V is TRBV5-1; D is perhaps TRBD1 (6 bases). CDR1 is SGHRS, CDR2 YFSETQ, per germline. Trimming stripped 0 bases from V and 8 bases from J, with 17 bases between. The length of the CDR3 is 16 residues. The part of the CDR3 DNA that was read is TGCGCCAGCAGCTTGGCCGTCGGGGCAGGGGTAGAAAAA. Residues: CASSLAVGAGVEK. The entire CDR3 reads CASSLAVGAGVEKLFF.

Details on this clone: The CDR3 end falls 3 residues outside the read, so it is completed with the germline J gene. V usage is TRBV19 and J usage is TRBJ1-2; 7 bases are shared with TRBD1. CDR1 LNHDA and CDR2 SQIVND come from the germline V gene (reference sequence). The CDR3 loop spans 12 amino acids. V shed 6 bases, J shed 2 bases, and the junction held 0 bases outside the gene matches. The covered CDR3 bases are TGTGCCAGTAGACAGGGGAACTATGGC. Translated, it gives CASRQGNYG. The CDR3, in full, reads CASRQGNYGYTF.

With regard to this clone: The sequence runs out 3 residues before the end of the CDR3; the remainder is reconstructed from the germline J gene. This chain links TRBV20-1 with TRBJ2-2, with 10 bases identical to TRBD1. Germline-derived CDR1 and CDR2 are DFQATT and SNEGSKA (reference sequence). The CDR3 loop spans 14 amino acids. The CDR3 spells CSARKGQGQEKLFF. Incomplete CDR3 DNA: TGCAGTGCTAGAAAGGGACAGGGGCAGGAAAAG.

The CDR3: CASSLTGVDTEAFF. The sequenced part of the CDR3 DNA is TGCGCCAGCAGCTTGACAGGGGTGGACACTGAA. The V call is TRBV5-1, the J call TRBJ1-1; 7 bases are shared with TRBD1. The observed sequence ends 3 residues before the CDR3 terminus, with the missing tail filled in from the germline J gene. The CDR3 extends over 14 amino acids. Losses at the gene ends were 1 base for V and 3 bases for J; bases not matched to a gene: 3. Looked up from germline, CDR1 is SGHRS and CDR2 is YFSETQ.

Note on this clone: The read ends 3 residues early relative to the CDR3; the germline J gene fills the gap. The same CDR3 is also encoded by other DNA sequences in this sample. The chain combines TRBV2 with TRBJ1-3; no clear D gene. CDR1 and CDR2 from the germline V gene are SNHLY and FYNNEI. Trimming pared 11 bases from V and 1 base from J, leaving 12 bases between. This CDR3 spans 13 amino acids. CDR3 sequence reads: CALDTLSGNTIYF. The part of the CDR3 DNA that was read is TGTGCCCTTGACACCTTATCTGGAAACACC.

As to this clone: With the read ending 3 residues before the CDR3 end, the germline J gene is used to fill in that end. The chain joins TRBV19 to TRBJ2-6; TRBD2 is a possible D gene (5 bases). This CDR3 region has 15 residues. Germline V gene sequence: CDR1 LNHDA, CDR2 SQIVND (reference sequence). Trimming shortened V by 5 bases and J by 0 bases, and 8 bases separated the two germline ends. The sequenced CDR3 bases are TGTGCCAGTAGTGACGGACTCTCTGGGGCCAACGTC. It encodes CASSDGLSGANV. The whole CDR3 sequence reads CASSDGLSGANVLTF.

A remark on this clone: The read halts 3 residues ahead of the CDR3 end, with the missing end drawn from the germline J gene. V gene TRBV6-1 combines with J gene TRBJ2-4, with unresolved D. The germline CDR1 and CDR2 sequences are MNHNS and SASEGT. This CDR3 is 15 amino acids long. CDR3 residues: CASSETGNTWYGQYF. CDR3 DNA, as far as it was read: TGTGCCAGCAGTGAAACGGGTAACACATGGTATGGT.

Concerning this clone itself: The read terminates 3 residues before the CDR3 end, so the remaining end is supplied by the germline J gene. The chain recombines TRBV20-1 with TRBJ2-3; 16 bases fit TRBD2. Germline V gives CDR1 DFQATT, CDR2 SNEGSKA (reference sequence). After removal of 6 bases from V and 5 bases from J, the junction contained 11 bases not matched to a gene. The CDR3 is 17 residues long. The CDR3 DNA, read in part, is TGCAGTGCCACCGGGACTAGCGGGAGGGCCAGGAAAGATACG. Encoded protein: CSATGTSGRARKDT. The CDR3 in its entirety is CSATGTSGRARKDTQYF.

With respect to this clone: The DNA ends 3 residues before the CDR3 does, and the rest of the CDR3 is filled in from the germline J gene. The rearrangement joins TRBV20-1 to TRBJ2-1; D is unclear. V was pared by 6 bases and J by 4 bases, with 7 bases between. From germline, CDR1 is DFQATT and CDR2 SNEGSKA (reference sequence). The CDR3 length is 11 residues. Incomplete CDR3 DNA: TGCAGTGCCGTTAGTTACAATGAG. This sequence encodes CSAVSYNE. The complete CDR3 sequence is CSAVSYNEQFF.

The chain's CDR3 is CSVDRPGQETQYF. The sequenced part of the CDR3 DNA is TGCAGCGTTGATCGTCCAGGGCAAGAGACC. The rearrangement uses TRBV29-1 and TRBJ2-5; the D gene is possibly TRBD1 (5 bases). The CDR3 is cut off 3 residues early in the read; its end comes from the germline J gene. Trimming removed 3 bases at V and 2 bases at J, with 10 bases between. The length of the CDR3 is 13 residues. Germline V gene data show CDR1 as SQVTM and CDR2 as ANQGSEA.

As to this clone: The read stops 3 residues short of the end of the CDR3; the missing end is completed from the germline J gene. The chain has TRBV19 and TRBJ1-2; no clear D gene. CDR3 length: 13 amino acids. The germline V gene has CDR1 LNHDA and CDR2 SQIVND (reference sequence). With 6 bases removed from V and 4 bases from J, the gap between germline ends came to 12 bases. The sequenced part of the CDR3 DNA is TGTGCCAGTAGAGATGCGGTCGGCTATGGC. Encoded protein: CASRDAVGYG. The whole CDR3 reads CASRDAVGYGYTF.

Turning to this clone: The read ends 3 residues before the CDR3 terminus; that terminus is restored from the germline J gene. This chain joins TRBV5-1 and TRBJ2-2, with a weak D call TRBD2 (6 bases). The V and J ends lost 3 bases and 4 bases respectively, with 7 bases between them. Per the germline V gene, CDR1 is SGHRS and CDR2 is YFSETQ. The CDR3 has 13 residues. The CDR3 protein is CASSWRVTGELFF. The CDR3 bases that were read are TGCGCCAGCAGCTGGAGGGTCACCGGGGAG.

On this clone itself: The observed sequence ends 3 residues before the CDR3 terminus, with the missing tail filled in from the germline J gene. This rearrangement joins TRBV5-4 to TRBJ2-1; D unresolved. Trimming removed 4 bases at V and 3 bases at J, with 5 bases between. CDR1 is SGHNT, CDR2 YYREEE, per germline (reference sequence). There are 12 residues in the CDR3. The CDR3 loop is CASSPNYNEQFF. The CDR3 DNA, read in part, is TGTGCCAGCAGCCCTAACTACAATGAG.

CDR3 bases read: TGCAGCGTGGATGGCTTGGGAAGCGGGACAGATACG. It is translated as CSVDGLGSGTDT. The full CDR3 reads CSVDGLGSGTDTQYF. This chain uses TRBV29-1 with TRBJ2-3, with D possibly being TRBD2 (6 bases). The observed sequence ends 3 residues before the CDR3 terminus, with the missing tail filled in from the germline J gene. The CDR3 loop spans 15 amino acids. The V end lost 6 bases, the J end lost 3 bases, and 19 bases lay between the germline ends. Per germline, CDR1 SQVTM and CDR2 ANQGSEA.

As regards this clone: Read coverage stops 3 residues before the CDR3 terminus; the germline J gene supplies the remainder. The genes are TRBV6-2 or TRBV6-3 and TRBJ2-1, with D maybe TRBD2 (5 bases). The V and J ends lost 0 bases and 0 bases respectively, with 12 bases between them. Germline CDR1 reads MNHEY; CDR2 reads SVGEGT. The length of the CDR3 is 17 residues. Incomplete CDR3 DNA: TGTGCCAGCAGTTACTCCGGGGATCCTAGCTCCTACAATGAG. This gives the protein CASSYSGDPSSYNE. The entire CDR3 reads CASSYSGDPSSYNEQFF.

Notes on this clone: With the read ending 3 residues before the CDR3 end, the germline J gene is used to fill in that end. The rearrangement links TRBV5-1 to TRBJ1-1; TRBD1 matches at 8 bases. Germline V lookup: CDR1 SGHRS, CDR2 YFSETQ. The length of the CDR3 is 12 residues. CDR3 bases read: TGCGCCAGCTCGAACAGGGGGACCGAA. Protein: CASSNRGTE. The complete CDR3 reads CASSNRGTEAFF.

To note about this clone: The read terminates 3 residues ahead of where the CDR3 ends, so the germline J gene completes it. The chain joins TRBV7-9 to TRBJ1-2, with D possibly being TRBD1 (5 bases). The CDR3 has 14 residues. From germline, CDR1 is SEHNR and CDR2 FQNEAQ (reference sequence). CDR3: CASSFLAGGNIYTF. The sequenced part of the CDR3 DNA is TGTGCCAGCAGCTTTTTAGCGGGGGGAAACATC.

Worth noting for this clone: Read data end 3 residues before the CDR3 end; the end is taken from the germline J gene. Different DNA sequences within this sample yield the same CDR3. This chain joins TRBV7-9 and TRBJ1-2; 8 bases fit TRBD1. This CDR3 region has 14 residues. Per germline, CDR1 SEHNR and CDR2 FQNEAQ (reference sequence). Trimming took 5 bases from V and 3 from J; bases not matched to a gene: 5. Here the CDR3 reads CASSRETGDYGYTF. The sequenced CDR3 bases are TGTGCCAGCAGCCGCGAGACAGGGGACTATGGC.

In the case of this clone: The read ends 3 residues shy of where the CDR3 ends; the end is completed using the germline J gene. The V and J genes are TRBV13 and TRBJ1-1, with 7 bases identical to TRBD1. This CDR3 is 17 amino acids long. Germline CDR1 is PRHDT and CDR2 is FYEKMQ (reference sequence). The J segment lost 7 bases and the V segment lost 4 bases, leaving 18 bases of the junction unmatched. The CDR3 sequence is CASSSLNGGTEFDEAFF. The covered CDR3 bases are TGTGCCAGCAGCTCCCTTAACGGCGGGACAGAGTTTGATGAA.

The sequenced CDR3 bases are TGCAGTGCTAGGCACCGGACAGGGGAGCATAATTCACCC. Protein: CSARHRTGEHNSP. The whole CDR3 sequence reads CSARHRTGEHNSPLHF. This sequence joins TRBV20-1 and TRBJ1-6, with TRBD1 identical over 9 bases. From the germline J gene comes the end of the CDR3, since the read stops 3 residues before it. After removal of 3 bases from V and 5 bases from J, the junction contained 8 bases not matched to a gene. This CDR3 region has 16 residues. CDR1 and CDR2 (germline): DFQATT, SNEGSKA (reference sequence).

Comment on this clone: Read data end 3 residues before the CDR3 end; the end is taken from the germline J gene. Other DNA sequences in this specimen translate into the identical CDR3. The chain is built from TRBV2 and TRBJ2-7; a weak D match, TRBD1 (5 bases). This CDR3 is 14 amino acids long. CDR1 is SNHLY, CDR2 FYNNEI, per germline. V was pared by 2 bases and J by 5 bases, with 13 bases between. The CDR3 DNA, read in part, is TGTGCCAGCAGTGAAAAGGGGCCTCTCCACGAG. This translates into CASSEKGPLHE. The whole CDR3 reads CASSEKGPLHEQYF.

Concerning this clone itself: Read data end 3 residues before the CDR3 end; the end is taken from the germline J gene. The sample contains more than one DNA sequence encoding this CDR3. This chain joins TRBV6-2 or TRBV6-3 and TRBJ1-2, with 7 bases identical to TRBD1. In germline, CDR1 is MNHEY, CDR2 SVGEGT. The CDR3 has 14 amino acids. The CDR3 DNA, read in part, is TGTGCCAGCAGTCTCCGGACAGGCCCGAGTGGT. It translates to CASSLRTGPSG. The full CDR3 is CASSLRTGPSGYTF.

About this clone: Read sequence stops 3 residues before the CDR3 end, and the germline J gene provides the missing end. The rearrangement joins TRBV20-1 to TRBJ2-7, with D perhaps TRBD2 (5 bases). Trimming pared 5 bases from V and 0 bases from J, leaving 20 bases between. Germline-derived CDR1 and CDR2 are DFQATT and SNEGSKA (reference sequence). This CDR3 has 16 amino acids. CDR3 sequence: CSAVSTTGDSSYEQYF. The sequenced part of the CDR3 DNA is TGCAGTGCTGTCTCCACTACCGGGGATAGCTCCTACGAG.